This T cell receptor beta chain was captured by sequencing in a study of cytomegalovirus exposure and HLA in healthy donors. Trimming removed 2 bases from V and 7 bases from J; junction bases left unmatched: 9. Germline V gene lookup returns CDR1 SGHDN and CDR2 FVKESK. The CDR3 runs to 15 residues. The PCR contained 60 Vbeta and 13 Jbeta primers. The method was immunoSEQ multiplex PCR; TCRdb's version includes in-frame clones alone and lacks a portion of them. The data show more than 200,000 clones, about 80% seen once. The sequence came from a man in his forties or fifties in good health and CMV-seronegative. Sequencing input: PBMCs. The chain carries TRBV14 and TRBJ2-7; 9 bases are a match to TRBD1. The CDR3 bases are TGTGCCAGCAGCCAATACTACAGGGGGCGAGGGGAGCAGTACTTC. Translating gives CASSQYYRGRGEQYF.